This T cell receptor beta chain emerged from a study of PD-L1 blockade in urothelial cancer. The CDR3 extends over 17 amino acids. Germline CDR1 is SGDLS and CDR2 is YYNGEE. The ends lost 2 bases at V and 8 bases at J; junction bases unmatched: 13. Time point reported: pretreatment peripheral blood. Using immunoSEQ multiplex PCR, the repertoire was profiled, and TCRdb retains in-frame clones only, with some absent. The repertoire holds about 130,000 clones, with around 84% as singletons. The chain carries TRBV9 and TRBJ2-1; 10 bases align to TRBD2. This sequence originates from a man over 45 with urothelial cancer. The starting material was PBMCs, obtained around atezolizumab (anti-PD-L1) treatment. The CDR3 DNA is TGTGCCAGCAGCGTGCGAGCTAGCGGGAGCGGATTGGATGAGCAGTTCTTC. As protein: CASSVRASGSGLDEQFF.